The present TCR beta chain was sequenced within a study of a mutant IDH1 vaccine in newly diagnosed glioma. On the study more broadly: Eight vaccinations were given in weeks 1, 3, 5, 7, 11, 15, 19 and 23. The study, taken as a whole, reports: The vaccine induced immune responses, and these occurred in 80% to 95% of patients.

The germline CDR1 and CDR2 sequences are SEHNR and FQNEAQ (reference sequence). The CDR3 is made up of 12 amino acids. V was clipped by 8 bases and J by 6 bases, with 13 bases between them. This clone was observed a handful of times. The antigen is undetermined. Assay: immunoSEQ multiplex PCR; the TCRdb copy retains only in-frame clones and omits some. The sample yields roughly 50,000 clones, around 80% seen once. Sample time point: week 23, last vaccination. The investigators gave 300 ug of mutant IDH1 20-mer peptide in each vaccine dose, together with topical imiquimod. New astrocytomas of WHO grade 3 or 4 that were IDH1-mutant and ATRX-lost were found in the donors.

J is TRBJ1-1 and V is TRBV7-9; perhaps TRBD1 as D (6 bases). The receptor's source is a woman aged 40 to 50 with glioma. Some clones in this sample may be carry-over from other donors' samples. The sequences come from PBMCs, collected from a glioma patient whose treatment included an IDH1 peptide vaccine. CDR3 loop: CASARGAAEAFF. CDR3 nucleotides: TGTGCCAGCGCGCGGGGGGCGGCTGAAGCTTTCTTT.